This T cell receptor (beta chain) was recovered during a study of OX40 agonist ivuxolimab in advanced cancers. Study-level background: Treatment of patients was with ivuxolimab, an agonistic anti-OX40 (CD134) antibody. Those treated in dose escalation had hepatocellular carcinoma, melanoma, renal cell cancer or head and neck cancer. General study results and limits: Researchers did not establish what antigens the expanded peripheral T cells target. Circulating CD4+ and CD8+ T cells showed clonal expansion by week 6 at 0.1 to 3.0 mg/kg.

Using immunoSEQ multiplex PCR, the repertoire was profiled, and TCRdb retains in-frame clones only, with some absent. The data hold tens of thousands of clones, with more than 80% observed a single time. The length of the CDR3 is 13 residues. V lost 3 bases, J lost 11 bases, and 2 bases stayed unmatched. Looked up from germline, CDR1 is GTSNPN and CDR2 is SVGIG (reference sequence). Concerning this clone: As yet, its antigen is unknown.

The receptor comes from an adult with an advanced solid tumor such as melanoma, head and neck, liver or kidney cancer. The V gene is TRBV30, the J gene TRBJ2-2; 14 bases fit TRBD2. The source material was CD4+ or CD8+ T cells sorted from blood, sampled in a trial of the OX40 agonist ivuxolimab. CDR3 bases: TGTGCCTGGAGCGGGACTAGCGGGAGTGAGCTGTTTTTT. Protein: CAWSGTSGSELFF.